This T cell receptor (beta chain) was recovered during a study of T-cell memory formation after mild COVID-19. Across the study: TCR clusters were mostly confined to one donor each. Study outcomes and limitations: Clones contracting over day 15 to 85 were CD4/CD8 balanced, with later expanders leaning CD4+.

TCRdb re-derived calls from the 5' RACE reads in MiXCR, one entry per CDR3 protein. Of 300,000 or so distinct CDR3 sequences listed, roughly 15% are singletons. Concerning this clonotype itself: Its antigen is not identified.

This CDR3 has 13 amino acids. Per the germline V gene, CDR1 is MGHDK and CDR2 is SYGVNS. Trimming shortened V by 4 bases and J by 4 bases, and 10 bases separated the two germline ends. The V call is TRBV25-1, the J call TRBJ1-2; the D gene is possibly TRBD1 (5 bases). The specimen was PBMCs or a T cell subset sorted from them (not recorded which). The TCR sequence derives from a man younger than 30 who had mild COVID-19 (a few samples of this study predate the infection). Cell type and time point are not known. The CDR3 spells CASSAGRAYGYTF. The CDR3 DNA reads TGTGCCAGCAGTGCGGGGCGAGCCTATGGCTACACCTTC.